A selection of T cell receptor beta chains follows, all from one sample in a study of response to subunit inactivated influenza vaccine. Via MiXCR, TCRdb re-called the RT-PCR reads, giving one row per CDR3 protein. Of fewer than 400,000 distinct CDR3 sequences in the sample, around a fifth were seen once. The material sequenced was PBMCs from blood, taken about 20 months after vaccination. The receptor set was obtained from a man aged 45 to 70 who received an inactivated influenza vaccine. Each CDR3 is given with its conserved first and last residue. A D gene is named only where the DNA matches it firmly. Clone size is given for some rows only: seen once, a few or many times, or a class if the clone is expanded.

D gene	V gene	clone size	J gene	CDR3 length	CDR3 DNA	CDR3 protein
TRBD2	TRBV6-1	-	TRBJ2-1	17	TGTGCCAGCAGTCAGTCTCCCCCGGGGGGGCTTTACAATGAGCAGTTCTTC	CASSQSPPGGLYNEQFF
TRBD1	TRBV29-1	many	TRBJ1-1	12	TGCAGCGTTGGTGACAGGGGCGCTGAAGCTTTCTTT	CSVGDRGAEAFF
TRBD2	TRBV5-1	many	TRBJ2-7	16	TGCGCCAGCAGCTCCTCGACTAGCGGCTATTCCTACGAGCAGTACTTC	CASSSSTSGYSYEQYF
-	TRBV5-1	-	TRBJ2-1	16	TGCGCCAGCAGCTTGGCTAGTTCGGCTATGCTCAATGAGCAGTTCTTC	CASSLASSAMLNEQFF
-	TRBV18	many	TRBJ1-1	13	TGTGCCAGCTCTCGAGGACATAACACTGAAGCTTTCTTT	CASSRGHNTEAFF
TRBD2	TRBV7-9	-	TRBJ2-1	16	TGTGCCAGCAGCTTCGGCGGGGGGAGCTCCTACAATGAGCAGTTCTTC	CASSFGGGSSYNEQFF
TRBD1	TRBV5-1	many	TRBJ2-5	13	TGTGCCAGCAGCCTGGGACAGCAAGAGACCCAGTACTTC	CASSLGQQETQYF
-	TRBV5-1	-	TRBJ2-7	13	TGCGCCAGCAGAATGCCGGAGTCCTACGAGCAGTACTTC	CASRMPESYEQYF
TRBD2	TRBV5-4	few	TRBJ2-3	15	TGTGCCAGCAGCTTGGGGACTAGCGACACAGATACGCAGTATTTT	CASSLGTSDTDTQYF
TRBD1	TRBV9	-	TRBJ1-4	15	TGTGCCAGCAGCCCAATTAGGGACAGGGGTGAAAAACTGTTTTTT	CASSPIRDRGEKLFF
-	TRBV5-1	few	TRBJ1-3	15	TGCGCCAGCAGCAGGGCCACCGGGTCTGGAAACACCATATATTTT	CASSRATGSGNTIYF
-	TRBV5-4	-	TRBJ1-1	15	TGTGCCAGCAGCCTGGACACGGTAATGAACACTGAAGCTTTCTTT	CASSLDTVMNTEAFF
-	TRBV28	-	TRBJ2-3	15	TGTGCCAGCAGCCCCCCCGCGGGGGCCGGAGATACGCAGTATTTT	CASSPPAGAGDTQYF
TRBD1	TRBV28	-	TRBJ1-3	18	TGTGCCAGCAGCCTTACAGGGGTTATAACCCGATCTGGAAACACCATATATTTT	CASSLTGVITRSGNTIYF
-	TRBV5-1	few	TRBJ2-5	15	TGCGCCAGCAGCGCGGGACAAAATAGACAAGAGACCCAGTACTTC	CASSAGQNRQETQYF
-	TRBV6-6	few	TRBJ2-7	12	TGTGCCAGCAGCCCCGGATGGTACGAGCAGTACTTC	CASSPGWYEQYF
-	TRBV5-6	-	TRBJ1-5	14	TGTGCCAGCGGCTCCGGACGGACGAATCAGCCCCAGCATTTT	CASGSGRTNQPQHF
TRBD1	TRBV12-3/TRBV12-4	many	TRBJ1-2	15	TGTGCCAGCAGTTTACTCCGGGACAGGGGATATGGCTACACCTTC	CASSLLRDRGYGYTF
-	TRBV11-1	few	TRBJ2-7	14	TGTGCCAGCAGCCAGTCTTCGCGGGATTACGAGCAGTACTTC	CASSQSSRDYEQYF
-	TRBV12-3/TRBV12-4	few	TRBJ2-1	17	TGTGCCAGCAGTTCGGTTCGGTACTCCACACCCCTCAATGAGCAGTTCTTC	CASSSVRYSTPLNEQFF
-	TRBV11-1	many	TRBJ1-2	13	TGTGCCAGCGCCACAAACAGGGAGTATGGCTACACCTTC	CASATNREYGYTF
-	TRBV6-2/TRBV6-3	-	TRBJ2-2	16	TGTGCCAGCAGTTATCACAGAGAGTCGAACACCGGGGAGCTGTTTTTT	CASSYHRESNTGELFF
-	TRBV29-1	few	TRBJ1-4	13	TGCAGCGCTGCGCCAGGTATAGGTGAAAAACTGTTTTTT	CSAAPGIGEKLFF
-	TRBV7-2	-	TRBJ1-5	16	TGTGCCAGCAGCTGGGGCGGAATCTATAGCAATCAGCCCCAGCATTTT	CASSWGGIYSNQPQHF
-	TRBV11-1	many	TRBJ1-5	19	TGTGCCAGCAGCTTATCCAGGGAGGGCCTGGAATATAGCAATCAGCCCCAGCATTTT	CASSLSREGLEYSNQPQHF
-	TRBV12-3/TRBV12-4	-	TRBJ2-7	15	TGTGCCAGCAGTTTAGTCTCCGGGGGGCCAATCGAGCAGTACTTC	CASSLVSGGPIEQYF
-	TRBV7-9	many	TRBJ2-1	12	TGTGCCAGCAGTCGGGGCTACAATGAGCAGTTCTTC	CASSRGYNEQFF
-	TRBV2	few	TRBJ1-1	13	TGTGCCAGCACTATACAGGGGAACACTGAAGCTTTCTTT	CASTIQGNTEAFF
-	TRBV7-2	-	TRBJ2-7	14	TGTGCCAGCAGCCACTTGGGACCCTCCTACGAGCAGTACTTC	CASSHLGPSYEQYF
-	TRBV11-2	-	TRBJ1-2	14	TGTGCCAGCAGCCCCCTCGCGGGACCCTATGGCTACACCTTC	CASSPLAGPYGYTF
TRBD2	TRBV4-3	few	TRBJ2-1	16	TGCGCCAGCAGCCCTAGGTACCGGGACTACGCGAGTGAGCAGTTCTTC	CASSPRYRDYASEQFF
-	TRBV5-5	few	TRBJ2-7	14	TGTGCCAGCAGGCCCGACCCAGGTCCCTACGAGCAGTACTTC	CASRPDPGPYEQYF
TRBD1	TRBV28	-	TRBJ2-3	16	TGTGCCAGCAGTTATCTTCAGGGGGCACTCACAGATACGCAGTATTTT	CASSYLQGALTDTQYF
-	TRBV27	-	TRBJ2-1	16	TGTGCCAGCAGTAAACTAGCCCTCGGATCCTACAATGAGCAGTTCTTC	CASSKLALGSYNEQFF
-	TRBV5-6	few	TRBJ1-2	13	TGTGCCAGCAGCCCCGGGACGTCCTATGGCTACACCTTC	CASSPGTSYGYTF
-	TRBV6-2/TRBV6-3	-	TRBJ1-1	14	TGTGCCAGCAGTATGACAGCAACCCGCACTGAAGCTTTCTTT	CASSMTATRTEAFF
-	TRBV20-1	few	TRBJ2-7	14	TGCAGTGCTAGACCCCGGTGGGCCTCCTACGAGCAGTACTTC	CSARPRWASYEQYF
TRBD1	TRBV7-6	-	TRBJ1-4	14	TGTGCCAGCAGCATACAGGGGACTAATGAAAAACTGTTTTTT	CASSIQGTNEKLFF
TRBD1	TRBV29-1	many	TRBJ2-1	10	TGCAGCGTTTTTACAGGGGATCCCTTCTTC	CSVFTGDPFF
-	TRBV11-2	-	TRBJ2-1	15	TGTGCCAGCAGCTACCAGCGTAGCTCCTACAATGAGCAGTTCTTC	CASSYQRSSYNEQFF
TRBD2	TRBV9	few	TRBJ2-3	15	TGTGCCAGCAGCGTATGGGAGGGAGGCACAGATACGCAGTATTTT	CASSVWEGGTDTQYF
TRBD1	TRBV7-2	many	TRBJ1-4	15	TGTGCCAGCAGGGCTGGGACAGGGTTTAATGAAAAACTGTTTTTT	CASRAGTGFNEKLFF
-	TRBV19	-	TRBJ1-1	13	TGTGCCAGTAACCGGGGGGCGGGAACTGAAGCTTTCTTT	CASNRGAGTEAFF
-	TRBV7-9	many	TRBJ1-1	13	TGTGCCAGCAGCTTTTCTCCAGGGACTGAAGCTTTCTTT	CASSFSPGTEAFF
-	TRBV27	-	TRBJ2-1	15	TGTGCCAGCAGCCTCGACAGAACATTTTACAATGAGCAGTTCTTC	CASSLDRTFYNEQFF
-	TRBV11-3	-	TRBJ2-1	15	TGTGCCAGCAGCTTGGGGACTTACTCCTACAATGAGCAGTTCTTC	CASSLGTYSYNEQFF
TRBD1	TRBV7-6	-	TRBJ2-7	15	TGTGCCAGCAGCTTTATGGGACAGGGCCCCAACGAGCAGTACTTC	CASSFMGQGPNEQYF
-	TRBV20-1	-	TRBJ1-1	16	TGCAGTGCTAGAGACCCTAGAAGAGGGAGGGACACTGAAGCTTTCTTT	CSARDPRRGRDTEAFF
-	TRBV6-6	-	TRBJ1-5	12	TGTGCCAGCAGTTACCCCGGTGAGCCCCAGCATTTT	CASSYPGEPQHF
-	TRBV5-1	many	TRBJ2-5	14	TGCGCCAGCAGCTCGGACACGGTCTTTGAGACCCAGTACTTC	CASSSDTVFETQYF
TRBD1	TRBV20-1	-	TRBJ1-1	14	TGCAGTGCTAGGGCCCCAGGGGGCACGGCTGAAGCTTTCTTT	CSARAPGGTAEAFF
TRBD1	TRBV9	-	TRBJ1-1	12	TGTGCCAGCAGCCGACAGGGGTCTGAAGCTTTCTTT	CASSRQGSEAFF